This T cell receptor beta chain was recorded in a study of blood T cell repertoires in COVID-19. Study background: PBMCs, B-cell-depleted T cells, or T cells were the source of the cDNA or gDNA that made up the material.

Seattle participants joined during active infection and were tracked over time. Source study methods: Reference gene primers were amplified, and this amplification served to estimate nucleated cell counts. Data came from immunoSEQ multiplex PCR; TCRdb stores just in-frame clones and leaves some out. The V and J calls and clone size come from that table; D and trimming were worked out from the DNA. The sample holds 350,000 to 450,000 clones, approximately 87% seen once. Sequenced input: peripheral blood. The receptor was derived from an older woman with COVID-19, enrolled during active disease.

CDR3 coding DNA: TGTGCCAGCAGCGGGCGACAGGGGAACACTGAAGCTTTCTTT. It translates to CASSGRQGNTEAFF. The chain links TRBV7-2 to TRBJ1-1; 7 nucleotides match TRBD1. The CDR3 extends over 14 amino acids. V was clipped by 5 bases and J by 1 base; unmatched bases: 4. The germline V gene encodes CDR1 SGHTA and CDR2 FQGNSA.